A selection of T cell receptor beta chains follows, all from one sample in a study of identical twins. TCRdb processed the 5' RACE reads anew with MiXCR; each CDR3 protein has one entry. This sample has fewer than 500,000 distinct CDR3 sequences, with 20% to 25% found just once. These data were also filed under a second study, of T cells expressing NK-cell markers.

Sequencing was done on a sample of CD4+ T cells sorted from blood. The receptors shown here come from a woman aged 18-35 years in good health. CDR3s include the opening cysteine and the closing phenylalanine or tryptophan. D genes are given only for firm matches. Clone size is stated in some rows and not others, as once, few, many or a class when expanded.

TRBJ1-1	NA	few	TRBV11-1	TGTGCCAGCAGCTTAGGGTCGGCCCGGGGCGGATCGTGGATGAACACTGAAGCTTTCTTT	CASSLGSARGGSWMNTEAFF
TRBJ2-6	TRBD1	NA	TRBV18	TGTGCCAGCTCACCGGCACAGGGGGCCCCCCCTGGGGCCAACGTCCTGACTTTC	CASSPAQGAPPGANVLTF
TRBJ1-1	NA	few	TRBV10-1	TGCGCCAGCAGTGAGTCTCACTCTGCGGCTTTCTTT	CASSESHSAAFF
TRBJ2-2	NA	NA	TRBV5-5	TGTGCCAGCAGCAAGGATGGGGCCAGGGGATGGACCGGGGAGCTGTTTTTT	CASSKDGARGWTGELFF
TRBJ2-7	NA	NA	TRBV6-1	TGTGCCAGCAGTAAGTCTGGGGTCTACGAGCAGTACTTC	CASSKSGVYEQYF
TRBJ2-4	NA	NA	TRBV15	TGTGCCACCAGCAGTCGGGGAGCCAAAAACATTCAGTACTTC	CATSSRGAKNIQYF
TRBJ2-3	TRBD2	few	TRBV20-1	TGCAGTGCTAGCGGGAGGGCCTTGGATACGCAGTATTTT	CSASGRALDTQYF
TRBJ2-1	TRBD2	NA	TRBV20-1	TGCAGCGGTAGCGGGGGGGCCTCCTACAATGAGCAGTTCTTC	CSGSGGASYNEQFF
TRBJ2-3	TRBD2	NA	TRBV18	TGTGCCAGCTGGCACGGGAGGGCCGCAGATACGCAGTATTTT	CASWHGRAADTQYF
TRBJ1-1	NA	NA	TRBV7-9	TGTGCCAGCAGCTTACTGTACAGGGACCACACTGAAGCTTTCTTT	CASSLLYRDHTEAFF
TRBJ2-3	NA	NA	TRBV15	TGTGCCACCAGCTACCGCCGCGGGGAGAGGACAGATACGCAGTATTTT	CATSYRRGERTDTQYF
TRBJ1-1	NA	many	TRBV12-3/TRBV12-4	TGTGCCAGCAGACTCACACTGAGAAAAGCTTTCTTT	CASRLTLRKAFF
TRBJ2-2	TRBD1	few	TRBV12-3/TRBV12-4	TGTGCCAGCACCTCAACAGGGGAGGAGCTGTTTTTT	CASTSTGEELFF
TRBJ2-1	TRBD1	NA	TRBV7-3	TGTGCCAGCAGCGGTACAGGGGACAATGAGCAGTTCTTC	CASSGTGDNEQFF
TRBJ2-2	TRBD2	few	TRBV6-1	TGTGCCAGCAGGAAACACCTCGGGGGGGCCGCGACCGGGGAGCTGTTTTTT	CASRKHLGGAATGELFF
TRBJ2-1	TRBD1	few	TRBV6-1	TGTGCCAGCAAGGATAACAGGGGGTGGAGTGAGCAGTTCTTC	CASKDNRGWSEQFF
TRBJ2-7	NA	NA	TRBV12-3/TRBV12-4	TGTGCCAGCAGTTTGGCGGGGGCTGCGTACGAGCAGTACTTC	CASSLAGAAYEQYF
TRBJ1-5	TRBD1	NA	TRBV12-3/TRBV12-4	TGTGCCAGCAGTCCCTCACTAGACAGGGGGCGAGGTAATCAGCCCCAGCATTTT	CASSPSLDRGRGNQPQHF
TRBJ1-1	NA	NA	TRBV5-1	TGCGCCAGCAGCCCCAGTAAGAACACTGAAGCTTTCTTT	CASSPSKNTEAFF
TRBJ2-7	NA	NA	TRBV7-9	TGTGCCAGCAGCTATCACCGGGACACTATTGGGGACGAGCAGTACTTC	CASSYHRDTIGDEQYF
TRBJ2-1	TRBD2	few	TRBV25-1	TGTGCCAGCAGCGCGGGGGGTTACGAGCAGTTCTTC	CASSAGGYEQFF
TRBJ1-6	NA	NA	TRBV20-1	TGCAGTGCTAGACAGGCCCCTCGTTCACCCCTCCACTTT	CSARQAPRSPLHF
TRBJ2-7	NA	NA	TRBV5-5	TGTGCCAGCAGCTTGGCGGCAGGAGCCTACGAGCAGTACTTC	CASSLAAGAYEQYF
TRBJ2-7	TRBD1	NA	TRBV20-1	TGCAGTGCTTGGGACAGCGTAAACTACGAGCAGTACTTC	CSAWDSVNYEQYF
TRBJ2-7	NA	few	TRBV3-1	TGTGCCAGCAGCCCGACTCCCGGATACGAGCAGTACTTC	CASSPTPGYEQYF
TRBJ1-2	TRBD1	few	TRBV20-1	TGCAGTGCTAACCTTGGGACAGTACAGAATGGCTACACCTTC	CSANLGTVQNGYTF
TRBJ1-2	NA	NA	TRBV11-2	TGTGCCAGCAAGGGAAGAAACTATGGCTACACCTTC	CASKGRNYGYTF
TRBJ1-2	NA	few	TRBV6-5	TGTGCCAGCAGTTCCCCGGGGCTATTCTATGGCTACACCTTC	CASSSPGLFYGYTF
TRBJ2-1	NA	NA	TRBV20-1	TGCAGTGCTAGGTACAGCTCCTACAATGAGCAGTTCTTC	CSARYSSYNEQFF